This record looks at one T cell receptor (beta chain) sequence and its context. Antigen specificity is unknown. Germline V lookup: CDR1 SGHTS, CDR2 YDEGEE. CDR3 length equals 16 residues. The junction had 12 bases not matched to a gene; V was cut back by 5 bases and J by 4 bases. The data were obtained in a study of shared clonotypes between healthy human individuals. Study outcomes and limitations: On the whole, naive subsets had larger estimated richness than memory subsets had.

The donors, healthy adults who were HIV-negative, had experienced no recent acute infections or vaccinations. In the authors' methods: Sequence data from immunoSEQ were junction-only and lacked quality scores; consequently, filtering differed. Clones were sequenced by immunoSEQ multiplex PCR, and TCRdb holds only the in-frame ones, with some missing. V and J calls plus clone size are reproduced from that table; the DNA served to infer D and trimming. The sample includes about 1 million clones, 65% to 75% of them seen just once. This chain links TRBV5-8 with TRBJ1-1, with 9 bases identical to TRBD1. The clonotype comes from a man between 18 and 35 years old in good health. Material: memory CD4+ T cells sorted from blood. Subset denoted: CD45RA-negative fraction. This chain's CDR3 is CASRPAPGQGSTEAFF. The CDR3 DNA is TGTGCCAGCAGACCAGCTCCGGGACAGGGTAGCACTGAAGCTTTCTTT.